This T cell receptor beta chain was recorded in a study of CD8 T cells in Susac syndrome. Reverse transcription of about 0.45 to 1 ug RNA was performed with random hexamers. TCRdb used MiXCR to reprocess the immunoSEQ multiplex PCR reads, holding one entry per CDR3 protein. In the table there are about 130,000 distinct CDR3 sequences, over 90% of which are singletons. This clonotype has just one count. The CDR3 totals 15 residues. V dropped 5 bases and J dropped 4; count of bases not matched to a gene: 8. Germline CDR1 SEHNR, CDR2 FQNEAQ (reference sequence). The sequence derives from a human donor with Susac syndrome. The sample consisted of CD8+ T cells from PBMCs. This chain links TRBV7-9 with TRBJ2-3; 8 nucleotides match TRBD2. The CDR3 DNA reads as TGTGCCAGCAGCCGAATAGCGGGACTTTCAGATACGCAGTATTTT. The encoded protein is CASSRIAGLSDTQYF.